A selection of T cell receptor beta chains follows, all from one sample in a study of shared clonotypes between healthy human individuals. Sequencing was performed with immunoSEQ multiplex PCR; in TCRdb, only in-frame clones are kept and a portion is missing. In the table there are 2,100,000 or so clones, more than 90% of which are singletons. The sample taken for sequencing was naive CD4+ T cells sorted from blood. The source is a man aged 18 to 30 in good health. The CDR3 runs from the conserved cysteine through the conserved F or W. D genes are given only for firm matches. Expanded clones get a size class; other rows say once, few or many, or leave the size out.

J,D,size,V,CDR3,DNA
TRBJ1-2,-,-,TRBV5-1,CASSLEAGNWDGYTF,TGCGCCAGCAGCTTGGAGGCGGGAAATTGGGATGGCTACACCTTC
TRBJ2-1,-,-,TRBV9,CASSEDPGPVGSYNEQFF,TGTGCCAGCAGCGAGGATCCCGGTCCCGTGGGGAGCTACAATGAGCAGTTCTTC
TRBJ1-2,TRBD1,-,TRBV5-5,CASSWSGGGYGYTF,TGTGCCAGCAGCTGGTCAGGGGGCGGGTATGGCTACACCTTC
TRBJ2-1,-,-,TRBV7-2,CASSLVFTNNEQFF,TGTGCCAGCAGCTTAGTCTTCACTAACAATGAGCAGTTCTTC
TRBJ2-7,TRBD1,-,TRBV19,CASSIETGNQYEQYF,TGTGCCAGTAGTATAGAGACAGGGAATCAATACGAGCAGTACTTC
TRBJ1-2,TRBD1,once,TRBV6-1,CASRAGQRPNYGYTF,TGTGCCAGCAGAGCGGGACAGAGACCTAACTATGGCTACACCTTC
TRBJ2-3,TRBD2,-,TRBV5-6,CASSFGLAGGPIPDTQYF,TGTGCCAGCAGCTTTGGACTAGCGGGAGGGCCGATCCCAGATACGCAGTATTTT
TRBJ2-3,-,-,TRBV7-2,CASSLDPSVSTQYF,TGTGCCAGCAGCTTAGACCCATCAGTATCTACGCAGTATTTT
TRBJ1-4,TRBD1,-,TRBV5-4,CASSFMGQGTEKLFF,TGTGCCAGCAGCTTTATGGGACAGGGGACTGAAAAACTGTTTTTT
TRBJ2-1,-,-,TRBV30,CAWSLGYNEQFF,TGTGCCTGGAGTCTCGGATACAATGAGCAGTTCTTC
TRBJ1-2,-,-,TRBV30,CAWSVGMGSYGYTF,TGTGCCTGGAGTGTAGGTATGGGCAGCTATGGCTACACCTTC
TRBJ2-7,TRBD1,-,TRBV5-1,CASSLEGAKFYEQYF,TGCGCCAGCAGCTTGGAGGGGGCAAAATTCTACGAGCAGTACTTC
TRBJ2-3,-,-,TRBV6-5,CASSQQGVWTDTQYF,TGTGCCAGCAGTCAGCAAGGGGTTTGGACAGATACGCAGTATTTT
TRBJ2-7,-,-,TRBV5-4,CASSLGQGFTYEQYF,TGTGCCAGCAGCTTGGGGCAGGGATTTACCTACGAGCAGTACTTC
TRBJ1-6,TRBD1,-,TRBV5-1,CASSPGQGMTYNSPLHF,TGCGCCAGCAGCCCGGGACAGGGCATGACCTATAATTCACCCCTCCACTTT
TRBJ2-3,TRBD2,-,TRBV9,CASSGLAGAADTQYF,TGTGCCAGCAGCGGCCTAGCGGGAGCGGCAGATACGCAGTATTTT
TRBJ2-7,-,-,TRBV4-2,CASSREGLPPRYEQYF,TGTGCCAGCAGCCGAGAGGGACTTCCCCCCCGGTACGAGCAGTACTTC
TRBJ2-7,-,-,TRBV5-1,CASSLEGQGPYEQYF,TGCGCCAGCAGCTTGGAAGGGCAGGGACCCTACGAGCAGTACTTC
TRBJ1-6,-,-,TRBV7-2,CASSLGLSLGASNSPLHF,TGTGCCAGCAGCTTAGGTCTTTCCCTAGGGGCCTCTAATTCACCCCTCCACTTT
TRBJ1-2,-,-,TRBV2,CASSLVEGYGYTF,TGTGCCAGCAGTTTAGTAGAGGGCTATGGCTACACCTTC
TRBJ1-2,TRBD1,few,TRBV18,CASSPGQDSSGYTF,TGTGCCAGCTCACCGGGACAGGATTCCTCCGGCTACACCTTC
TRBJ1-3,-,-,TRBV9,CASSVEPGGNTIYF,TGTGCCAGCAGCGTAGAGCCGGGGGGAAACACCATATATTTT
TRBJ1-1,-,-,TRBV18,CASSPDRGNTEAFF,TGTGCCAGCTCACCGGACAGAGGGAACACTGAAGCTTTCTTT
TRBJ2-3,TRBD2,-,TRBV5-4,CASSLIGRLAGEGDTQYF,TGTGCCAGCAGCTTGATAGGGCGCCTAGCGGGAGAAGGAGATACGCAGTATTTT
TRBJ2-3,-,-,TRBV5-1,CATTRGGVEDTQYF,TGCGCCACCACAAGGGGCGGGGTAGAGGATACGCAGTATTTT
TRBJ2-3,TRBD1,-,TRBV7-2,CASSTNRGDTQYF,TGTGCCAGCAGCACGAACAGGGGAGATACGCAGTATTTT
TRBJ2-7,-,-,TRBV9,CASSFLSGPPYEQYF,TGTGCCAGCAGCTTCCTTTCAGGGCCGCCCTACGAGCAGTACTTC
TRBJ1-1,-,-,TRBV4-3,CASSQVKGTKNTEAFF,TGCGCCAGCAGCCAAGTTAAGGGAACGAAGAACACTGAAGCTTTCTTT
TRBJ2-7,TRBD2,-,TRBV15,CATRAGGGQYF,TGTGCCACCAGAGCGGGGGGCGGGCAGTACTTC
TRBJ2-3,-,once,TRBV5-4,CASSLEGSQDTQYF,TGTGCCAGCAGCTTGGAGGGAAGTCAAGATACGCAGTATTTT
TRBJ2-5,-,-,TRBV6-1,CASSGTQETQYF,TGTGCCAGCAGTGGCACACAAGAGACCCAGTACTTC
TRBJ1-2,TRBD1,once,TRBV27,CASSLQGSGPLSYTF,TGTGCCAGCAGTCTACAGGGGAGCGGCCCCTTGAGCTACACCTTC
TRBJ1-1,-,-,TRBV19,CASSPRPGSRMNTEAFF,TGTGCCAGTAGTCCCCGACCAGGGAGCAGAATGAACACTGAAGCTTTCTTT
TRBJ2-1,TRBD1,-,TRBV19,CASSILNRGLGEQFF,TGTGCCAGTAGTATACTGAACAGGGGGCTGGGTGAGCAGTTCTTC
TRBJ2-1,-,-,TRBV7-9,CASSPTGTPDNEQFF,TGTGCCAGCAGCCCAACCGGGACACCAGACAATGAGCAGTTCTTC
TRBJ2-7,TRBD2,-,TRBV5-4,CASSLAGTSGSRRYEQYF,TGTGCCAGCAGCTTGGCCGGGACTAGCGGGTCCCGTAGGTACGAGCAGTACTTC
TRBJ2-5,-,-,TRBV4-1,CASSLGLQETQYF,TGCGCCAGCAGCCTTGGTCTGCAAGAGACCCAGTACTTC
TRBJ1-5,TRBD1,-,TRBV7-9,CASSLGQGEFGPQHF,TGTGCCAGCAGCTTAGGACAGGGGGAATTTGGGCCCCAGCATTTT
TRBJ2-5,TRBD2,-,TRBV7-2,CASSQPTSGRETQYF,TGTGCCAGCAGTCAACCGACTAGCGGGAGAGAGACCCAGTACTTC
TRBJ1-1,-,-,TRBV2,CASSERQANTEAFF,TGTGCCAGCAGTGAGCGGCAGGCGAACACTGAAGCTTTCTTT
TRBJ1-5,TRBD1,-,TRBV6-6,CASSGTGNQPQHF,TGTGCCAGCAGTGGGACAGGGAATCAGCCCCAGCATTTT
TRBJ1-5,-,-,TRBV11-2,CASSTGTLGNQPQHF,TGTGCCAGCAGCACCGGGACACTAGGCAATCAGCCCCAGCATTTT
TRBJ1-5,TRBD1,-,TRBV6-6,CASDRGYSNQPQHF,TGTGCCAGCGACAGGGGGTATAGCAATCAGCCCCAGCATTTT
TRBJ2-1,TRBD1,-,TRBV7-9,CASSIRDSSSYNEQFF,TGTGCCAGCAGCATCCGGGACAGTAGCTCCTACAATGAGCAGTTCTTC
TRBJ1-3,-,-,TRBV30,CAWSAGLLSGNTIYF,TGTGCCTGGAGTGCAGGCCTGCTCTCTGGAAACACCATATATTTT
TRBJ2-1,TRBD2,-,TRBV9,CASNQLAGGPTLYNEQFF,TGTGCCAGCAACCAACTAGCGGGGGGCCCCACCCTCTACAATGAGCAGTTCTTC
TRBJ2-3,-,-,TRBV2,CAILSLAASTDTQYF,TGTGCCATCCTTTCATTAGCGGCTAGCACAGATACGCAGTATTTT
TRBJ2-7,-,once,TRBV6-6,CATEGWGSYEQYF,TGTGCCACCGAGGGGTGGGGCTCCTACGAGCAGTACTTC
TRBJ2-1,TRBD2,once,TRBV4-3,CASSQGTSGRANEQFF,TGCGCCAGCAGCCAAGGGACTAGCGGGAGGGCTAATGAGCAGTTCTTC
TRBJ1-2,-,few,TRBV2,CASSEQTGYTF,TGTGCCAGCAGTGAACAGACTGGGTACACCTTC
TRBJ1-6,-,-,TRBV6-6,CASSYEVPYNSPLHF,TGTGCCAGCAGTTATGAAGTACCATATAATTCACCCCTCCACTTT
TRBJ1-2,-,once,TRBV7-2,CASSQQAANYGYTF,TGTGCCAGCAGCCAACAGGCCGCCAACTATGGCTACACCTTC
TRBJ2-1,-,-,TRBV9,CASSVAGGISNEQFF,TGTGCCAGCAGCGTAGCTGGCGGGATATCGAATGAGCAGTTCTTC